The rows below give T cell receptor beta chains drawn from one sample of a study of cytotoxic CD8 clonotypes in ibrutinib-treated CLL. The protocol was immunoSEQ multiplex PCR, while the TCRdb copy is restricted to in-frame clones and leaves out a portion. The data show some 290,000 clones, about 77% seen once. The source material was PBMCs, sampled before ibrutinib treatment. The receptors were sampled from a human donor with chronic lymphocytic leukemia. CDR3s include the opening cysteine and the closing phenylalanine or tryptophan. D genes are given only for firm matches.

TRBD2	TRBV7-8	TRBJ2-1	CASSSGTSGLSYNEQFF
-	TRBV28	TRBJ1-5	CASSGGAEGNQPQHF
-	TRBV6-6	TRBJ2-4	CASRSDLAKNIQYF
-	TRBV7-7	TRBJ1-4	CASSLSGNEKLFF
TRBD2	TRBV11-2	TRBJ2-3	CASSLGTSFDTQYF
TRBD1	TRBV11-2	TRBJ1-2	CASSPGQVPYGYTF
-	TRBV2	TRBJ1-5	CASSPLDRQYQPQHF
TRBD1	TRBV29-1	TRBJ1-1	CSVVQGARNTEAFF
TRBD1	TRBV19	TRBJ2-1	CASSPGQGYYNEQFF
-	TRBV6-1	TRBJ2-7	CASSKGLYEQYF
TRBD1	TRBV30	TRBJ1-2	CAWSVLGQINYGYTF
-	TRBV9	TRBJ1-1	CASSVPLENTEAFF
-	TRBV2	TRBJ1-2	CASSEGGYTF
-	TRBV5-6	TRBJ1-5	CASSSTSYSNQPQHF
-	TRBV7-8	TRBJ1-5	CASSSAGVYQPQHF
-	TRBV6-5	TRBJ2-7	CASSIGLPYEQYF
TRBD1	TRBV4-1	TRBJ2-3	CASSQEVGGSFTDTQYF
TRBD1	TRBV6-6	TRBJ1-2	CASRSGGSYYGYTF
TRBD1	TRBV12-5	TRBJ2-1	CASGNPTGGWYNEQFF
TRBD2	TRBV2	TRBJ2-1	CASLPAVSSGNEQFF
-	TRBV27	TRBJ2-7	CASSLSPSGVSYEQYF
TRBD2	TRBV9	TRBJ2-1	CASSVAVGSGTNNEQFF
TRBD2	TRBV28	TRBJ2-7	CASSSSGRGVYEQYF
-	TRBV27	TRBJ2-3	CASSIMSLDTQYF
TRBD2	TRBV15	TRBJ2-1	CATSIRTSGSGDEQFF
-	TRBV28	TRBJ1-5	CASSYEGYQPQHF
-	TRBV4-1	TRBJ1-3	CASSQDPVFSGNTIYF
-	TRBV6-6	TRBJ2-6	CASSWRGAGANVLTF
-	TRBV10-2	TRBJ2-6	CASTRSGMATGANVLTF
-	TRBV9	TRBJ1-3	CASSAQGVPGNTIYF
-	TRBV28	TRBJ2-7	CASSVRDSLLGNEQYF
-	TRBV27	TRBJ2-3	CASNPTITDTQYF
TRBD1	TRBV25-1	TRBJ1-3	CASSGYGTGELWTIYF
-	TRBV30	TRBJ2-7	CAWSAAHEQYF
-	TRBV6-6	TRBJ2-1	CASRPDTYNEQFF
TRBD2	TRBV4-2	TRBJ2-1	CASSSLLGGSTYNEQFF
-	TRBV11-2	TRBJ2-1	CASSFNNEQFF
TRBD1	TRBV5-1	TRBJ2-1	CASSWTGTSLPEQFF
-	TRBV7-8	TRBJ2-1	CASSTTRNEQFF
TRBD2	TRBV5-5	TRBJ2-5	CASSVLAGVETQYF
-	TRBV14	TRBJ2-7	CASSPHFGGLFYEQYF
TRBD2	TRBV28	TRBJ2-1	CASTATAGGNNEQFF
-	TRBV29-1	TRBJ1-1	CSVGGLGTEAFF
-	TRBV4-2	TRBJ2-2	CASSQGSWGYTGELFF
TRBD1	TRBV11-1	TRBJ2-3	CASSRTGGTDTQYF
TRBD2	TRBV28	TRBJ2-4	CASSSTSGRFLGYIQYF
TRBD1	TRBV6-5	TRBJ1-5	CASRDRGDQPQHF